The 13 T cell receptor beta chains listed next were all sequenced from one sample in a study of T-cell reconstitution after alpha-beta-depleted transplantation in children. The TCRbeta library was prepared with unique molecular identifiers. In TCRdb, the PCR reads were re-called with MiXCR into one record per CDR3 protein. This table has around 370,000 distinct CDR3 sequences, about a tenth appearing once. Specimen: PBMCs from the stem cell graft donor, collected from the stem cell graft. The receptors were sampled from a human donor who donated a stem cell graft to a child with acute lymphoblastic leukemia.

This clonotype has a handful of counts. V gene TRBV15 combines with J gene TRBJ1-2; D unclear. Trimming cost V 5 bases and J 3 bases, with 16 bases left between them. Germline values: CDR1 LNHNV, CDR2 YYDKDF (reference sequence). The CDR3 totals 15 residues. The CDR3 nucleotides are TGTGCCACCAGCCAAGGGAATTCTATCTACTATGGCTACACCTTC. This codes for CATSQGNSIYYGYTF.

V gene TRBV7-8 combines with J gene TRBJ1-6; D perhaps matches TRBD1 (5 bases). CDR3 size: 17 residues. V lost 5 bases to trimming and J lost 3 bases, with 17 bases between them. Germline CDR1 SGHVS, CDR2 FQNEAQ. This chain's CDR3 is CASSRGLLRNYNSPLHF. The DNA for the CDR3 is TGTGCCAGCAGCCGGGGACTGCTAAGGAACTATAATTCACCCCTCCACTTT.

This clonotype was counted between two and nine times. The V and J genes are TRBV3-1 and TRBJ2-7; 9 bases map to TRBD1. Germline CDR1 is LGHDT and CDR2 is YNNKEL (reference sequence). This CDR3 spans 16 amino acids. Trimming cost V 4 bases and J 4 bases; bases outside gene matches: 11. CDR3 bases: TGTGCCAGCAGCCCGGGGGACAGGGCAACGAGATACGAGCAGTACTTC. Its translation is CASSPGDRATRYEQYF.

This clonotype was found many times. The CDR3 spells CASSATSYPWNEQFF. The CDR3 nucleotides read TGTGCCAGCAGCGCGACTAGTTACCCTTGGAATGAGCAGTTCTTC. The rearrangement joins TRBV7-2 to TRBJ2-1; maybe TRBD2 (6 bases). The CDR3 is made up of 15 amino acids. V lost 5 bases and J 7 bases, leaving 18 bases between the germline ends. Germline V CDR1 and CDR2: SGHTA, FQGNSA.

V usage is TRBV7-8 and J usage is TRBJ2-1; the match to TRBD2 covers 9 bases. The ends lost 4 bases at V and 2 bases at J; junction bases unmatched: 3. This CDR3 is built from 15 residues. Germline CDR1 SGHVS, CDR2 FQNEAQ. The CDR3 coding sequence is TGTGCCAGCAGCTGGAGCGGGAGGACCTACAATGAGCAGTTCTTC. It yields the protein CASSWSGRTYNEQFF.

The CDR3 DNA reads TGTGCCAGCAGCCCCAGGTGGGGCAGGCGGCCTGATGGCCGGGAGAACACTGAAGCTTTCTTT. The encoded protein is CASSPRWGRRPDGRENTEAFF. This chain connects TRBV3-1 to TRBJ1-1; weak D call: TRBD1 (5 bases). Germline V gene lookup returns CDR1 LGHDT and CDR2 YNNKEL (reference sequence). This CDR3 is 21 amino acids long. The V end lost 4 bases, the J end lost 1 base, and 31 bases lay between the germline ends.

The J gene is TRBJ2-1, the V gene TRBV7-8; D possibly uses TRBD1 or TRBD2 (5 bases each). This CDR3 is built from 20 residues. V was cut by 5 bases and J by 3 bases, with 29 bases left in between. In germline, CDR1 is SGHVS, CDR2 FQNEAQ. DNA of the CDR3: TGTGCCAGCAGCGCCTACAGGATCCCCCTAGCAGGTGGACTCTACAATGAGCAGTTCTTC. This codes for CASSAYRIPLAGGLYNEQFF.

This clonotype was detected ten times or more. The chain links TRBV7-9 to TRBJ2-7, with D possibly being TRBD1 (6 bases). The length of the CDR3 is 13 residues. V lost 5 bases to trimming and J lost 4 bases, with 12 bases between them. Germline lookup yields CDR1 SEHNR and CDR2 FQNEAQ (reference sequence). The CDR3 is CASSATTGYEQYF. CDR3 nucleotides: TGTGCCAGCAGCGCAACCACAGGGTACGAGCAGTACTTC.

This clonotype has just a few counts. The V and J genes are TRBV7-8 and TRBJ2-7; TRBD1 or TRBD2 may be the D gene (6 bases each). Germline V lookup: CDR1 SGHVS, CDR2 FQNEAQ. Trimming removed 5 bases from V and 1 base from J, with 12 bases in between. This CDR3 is 14 amino acids long. This chain's CDR3 is CASSPRRGSYEQYF. CDR3 nucleotides: TGTGCCAGCAGCCCAAGGAGGGGGTCCTACGAGCAGTACTTC.

The rearrangement links TRBV20-1 to TRBJ2-7; TRBD1 matches at 7 bases. CDR1 and CDR2 (germline): DFQATT, SNEGSKA (reference sequence). V was pared by 6 bases and J by 3 bases, with 8 bases of the junction left unmatched. This CDR3 region has 13 residues. CDR3 protein: CSASPGTDYEQYF. The DNA for the CDR3 is TGCAGTGCAAGCCCCGGGACAGACTACGAGCAGTACTTC.

This clonotype came up a few times. The V call is TRBV6-1, the J call TRBJ1-5; no definite D call. V gave up 2 bases and J gave up 15 bases, with 11 bases separating them. Germline V gene data show CDR1 as MNHNS and CDR2 as SASEGT. This CDR3 has 11 amino acids. The CDR3 DNA is TGTGCCAGCAGTGAATATGCTTCCCCGCATTTT. Its protein is CASSEYASPHF.

This clonotype was picked up a small number of times. The genes are TRBV7-9 and TRBJ2-2, with D unclear. The CDR3 has 14 residues. V was clipped by 7 bases and J by 2 bases, with 11 bases between them. CDR1 and CDR2 from the germline V gene are SEHNR and FQNEAQ (reference sequence). In DNA form, the CDR3 reads TGTGCCAGCATCTCCACTTCTAACACCGGGGAGCTGTTTTTT. It translates to CASISTSNTGELFF.

This clonotype has more than one count but fewer than ten. This chain connects TRBV12-3 or TRBV12-4 to TRBJ2-7, with D uncertain. Trimming pared 5 bases from V and 4 bases from J, leaving 18 bases between. This CDR3 contains 15 residues. CDR3 loop: CASSPSVLWPYEQYF. In DNA form, the CDR3 reads TGTGCCAGCAGTCCCTCCGTATTATGGCCTTACGAGCAGTACTTC.